Below, one TCR beta chain is given with its context. Here immunoSEQ multiplex PCR was the method, and the copy in TCRdb shows in-frame clones only, minus some. The sample lists roughly 60,000 clones, 87% seen once, with under 4% in the top ten. The sample is drawn from a study of blood T cell repertoires in COVID-19. Study overall: Samples of COVID-19 (acute and convalescent) were obtained from the United States, Italy and Spain.

V was trimmed by 6 bases and J by 4 bases, leaving 7 bases between them. There are 11 residues in the CDR3. Germline CDR1 reads SQVTM; CDR2 reads ANQGSEA. Seattle patients were enrolled during active infection and followed longitudinally. The chain employs TRBV29-1 and TRBJ2-1; possibly TRBD1 for D (6 bases). The receptor was isolated from a man in his forties with COVID-19, enrolled during active disease. The sample comprised peripheral blood. The CDR3 DNA is TGCAGCGTCGACAGGTACAATGAGCAGTTCTTC. As protein: CSVDRYNEQFF.